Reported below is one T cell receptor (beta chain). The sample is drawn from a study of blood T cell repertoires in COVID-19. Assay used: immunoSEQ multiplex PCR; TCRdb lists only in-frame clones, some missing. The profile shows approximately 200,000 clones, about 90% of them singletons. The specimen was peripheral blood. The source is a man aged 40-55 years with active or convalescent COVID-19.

CDR3 amino acids: CASSNQGGSPLHF. As DNA, the CDR3 is TGTGCCAGCAGTAACCAGGGGGGTTCACCCCTCCACTTT. The gene calls are TRBV2 and TRBJ1-6; TRBD1 matches 7 bases. V lost 5 bases and J lost 9; bases outside the gene matches: 4. The CDR3 has 13 residues. CDR1 and CDR2 from the germline V gene are SNHLY and FYNNEI.